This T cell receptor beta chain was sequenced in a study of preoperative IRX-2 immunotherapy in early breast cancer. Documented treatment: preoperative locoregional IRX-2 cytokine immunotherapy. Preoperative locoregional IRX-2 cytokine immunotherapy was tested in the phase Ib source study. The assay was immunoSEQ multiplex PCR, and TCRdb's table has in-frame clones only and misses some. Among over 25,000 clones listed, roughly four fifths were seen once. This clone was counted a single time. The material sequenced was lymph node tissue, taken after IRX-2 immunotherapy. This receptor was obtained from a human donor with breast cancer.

CDR3 in amino acids: CASSDEGSVTDTQYF. CDR3 DNA sequence: TGCGCCAGCAGTGATGAGGGGTCGGTCACAGATACGCAGTATTTT. The V and J genes are TRBV10-2 and TRBJ2-3; D is tentatively TRBD1 or TRBD2 (5 bases each). V was cut by 3 bases and J by 2 bases, with 12 bases left in between. Germline assignment: CDR1 WSHSY and CDR2 SAAADI. The CDR3 is 15 residues long.